This T cell receptor (beta chain) emerged from a study of early T cells in non-severe SARS-CoV-2 infection (dated by TCRdb to the early 2020s). Some background on the complete study: Because TCR sequencing was done on bulk RNA from unsorted whole blood, the alpha and beta chains could not be paired.

Libraries were made using 5' RACE. TCRdb records NextSeq 500 as the sequencer. To correct for sequencing error and PCR bias, the TCR library protocol tagged individual cDNA molecules with unique molecular identifiers. TCR alpha and beta chains were both sequenced, and the abundances of alpha and beta sequences in each sample were closely correlated with each other. In the original analysis: Decombinator V4 was used to perform V gene, J gene and CDR3 annotation of TCR sequences. Expanded TCRs were defined as changing significantly between any two time points under a Poisson model with p below 0.0001. TCR abundances were normalised to the total number of TCRs sequenced per sample and were expressed as counts per million. MAIT TCRs were defined by TRAV1-2 paired with TRAJ12, TRAJ20 or TRAJ33, and iNKT TCRs by TRAV10 paired with TRAJ18. VDJdb, accessed on 1 November 2021, was searched for TCRs annotated for CMV, EBV and SARS-CoV-2, and TCRs annotated for more than one antigen were excluded. TCRdb's own reprocessing of the public reads used fastp at Q25 and MiXCR and kept productive beta chains. Each CDR3 protein appears once, grouped with its most common genes and DNA. TCRdb's processing, not the authors' own work, is the source of the V and J calls. The table for this sample lists roughly 51,000 distinct CDR3 sequences; less than 7.5% of them were counted only once. Around 2.8% of the sample comes from the top ten.

Study-wide conclusions, independent of this receptor: VDJdb matching was skewed toward anti-spike CD8 responses and likely underestimated virus-specific expansions by missing private and CD4 specificities.

At least ten counts were recorded for this clonotype. This receptor's antigen is unknown. Base qualities are missing; no much larger clone stands one base away. V drops 2 bases and J drops 3 bases, leaving 7 bases in between. In the germline V gene, CDR1 corresponds to SGHAT and CDR2 to FQNNGV. The cysteine opens and the phenylalanine closes a CDR3 of 14 amino acids. The read is trimmed to its CDR3 DNA, 42 bases read in frame from base 1. This was a case-control study nested in a cohort of healthcare workers in London, UK, who had nasopharyngeal swab PCR tests and blood samples taken every week. Between 23 and 31 March 2020, the week of the UK lockdown, healthcare workers were enrolled and then followed up weekly for as long as 16 weeks.

Sample: whole blood, taken at baseline. The chain joins TRBV11-2 to TRBJ2-2; no D segment can be confidently identified. This clonotype was obtained from an adult who was a healthcare worker with PCR-confirmed SARS-CoV-2 infection or an uninfected control (not recorded which). The bases read TGTGCCAGCAGCTTACCACTACACACCGGGGAGCTGTTTTTT. It translates to CASSLPLHTGELFF. Where the CDR3 stops, the reference TRBV11-2 and TRBJ2-2 genes take over; the full variable domain is EAGVAQSPRYKIIEKRQSVAFWCNPISGHATLYWYQQILGQGPKLLIQFQNNGVVDDSQLPKDRFSAERLKGVDSTLKIQPAKLEDSAVYLCASSLPLHTGELFFGEGSRLTVL.